Sequencing of this T cell receptor beta chain was carried out in a study of blood T cell repertoires in COVID-19. Turning to the study itself: The origin of the acute and convalescent COVID-19 samples was the United States, Italy and Spain.

In this sample, this clone turned up a few times. Which cohort a participant joined came from the clinical history participants gave. Germline V gives CDR1 SSHAT, CDR2 FNYEAQ (reference sequence). The length of the CDR3 is 18 residues. V was pared by 4 bases and J by 0 bases, with 9 bases of the junction left unmatched. Profiling relied on immunoSEQ multiplex PCR, and the TCRdb table lists in-frame clones only, not all of them. This table has approximately 210,000 clones, around 82% appearing once. The V gene is TRBV7-7, the J gene TRBJ2-5; 12 positions agree with TRBD2. The sequence derives from a man aged 35 to 55 who had recovered from COVID-19. The material sequenced was PBMCs or T cells enriched from blood (not recorded which). The CDR3, as DNA: TGTGCCAGCAGCTCTCGACTAGCGGGAGTTGGTTACCAAGAGACCCAGTACTTC. Amino acids: CASSSRLAGVGYQETQYF. The variable domain in full, completed from reference TRBV7-7 and TRBJ2-5, reads GAGVSQSPRYKVTKRGQDVTLRCDPISSHATLYWYQQALGQGPEFLTYFNYEAQPDKSGLPSDRFSAERPEGSISTLTIQRTEQRDSAMYRCASSSRLAGVGYQETQYFGPGTRLLVL.